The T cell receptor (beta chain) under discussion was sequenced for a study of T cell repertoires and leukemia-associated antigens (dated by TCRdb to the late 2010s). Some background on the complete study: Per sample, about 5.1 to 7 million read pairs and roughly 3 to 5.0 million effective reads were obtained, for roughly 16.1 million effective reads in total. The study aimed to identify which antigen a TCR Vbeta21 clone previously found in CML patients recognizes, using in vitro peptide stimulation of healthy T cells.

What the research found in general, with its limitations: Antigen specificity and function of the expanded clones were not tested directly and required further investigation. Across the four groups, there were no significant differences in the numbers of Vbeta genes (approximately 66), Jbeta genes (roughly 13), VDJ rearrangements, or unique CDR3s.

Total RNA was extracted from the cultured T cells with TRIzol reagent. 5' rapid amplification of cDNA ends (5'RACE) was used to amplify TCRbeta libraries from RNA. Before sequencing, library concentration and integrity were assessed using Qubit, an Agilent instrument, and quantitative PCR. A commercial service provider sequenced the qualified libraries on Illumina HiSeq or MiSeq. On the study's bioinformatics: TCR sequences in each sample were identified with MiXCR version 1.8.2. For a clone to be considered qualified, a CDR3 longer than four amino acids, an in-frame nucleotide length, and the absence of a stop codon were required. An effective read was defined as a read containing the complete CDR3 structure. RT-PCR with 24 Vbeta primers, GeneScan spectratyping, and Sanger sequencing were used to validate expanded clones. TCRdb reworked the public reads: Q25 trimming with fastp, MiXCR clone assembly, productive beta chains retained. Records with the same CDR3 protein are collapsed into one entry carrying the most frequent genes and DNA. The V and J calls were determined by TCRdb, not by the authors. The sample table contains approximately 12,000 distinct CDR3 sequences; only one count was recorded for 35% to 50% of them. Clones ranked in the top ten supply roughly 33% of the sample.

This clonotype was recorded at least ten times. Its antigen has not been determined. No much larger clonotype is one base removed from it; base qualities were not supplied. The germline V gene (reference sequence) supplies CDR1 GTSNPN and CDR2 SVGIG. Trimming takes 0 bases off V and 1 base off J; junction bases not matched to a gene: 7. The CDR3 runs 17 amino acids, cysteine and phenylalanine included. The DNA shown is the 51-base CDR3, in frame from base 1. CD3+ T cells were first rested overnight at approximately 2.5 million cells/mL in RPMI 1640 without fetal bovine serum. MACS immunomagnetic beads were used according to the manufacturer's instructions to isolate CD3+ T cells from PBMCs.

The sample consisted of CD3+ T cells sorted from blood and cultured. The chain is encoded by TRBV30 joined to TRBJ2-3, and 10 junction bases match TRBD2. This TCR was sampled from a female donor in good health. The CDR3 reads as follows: CAWSVARTSGRTDTQYF. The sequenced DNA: TGTGCCTGGAGTGTAGCCCGGACTAGCGGTCGCACAGATACGCAGTATTTT.